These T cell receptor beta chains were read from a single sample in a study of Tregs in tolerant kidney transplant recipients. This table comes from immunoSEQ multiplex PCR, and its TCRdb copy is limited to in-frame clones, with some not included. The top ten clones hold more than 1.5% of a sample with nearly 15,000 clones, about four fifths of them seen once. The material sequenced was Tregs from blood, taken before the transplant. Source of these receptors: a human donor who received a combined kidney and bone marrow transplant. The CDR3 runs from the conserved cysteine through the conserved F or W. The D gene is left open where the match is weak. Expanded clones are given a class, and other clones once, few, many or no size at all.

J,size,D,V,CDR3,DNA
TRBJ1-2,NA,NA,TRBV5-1,CASSSATFTNYGYTF,TGCGCCAGCAGCTCTGCCACATTTACTAACTATGGCTACACCTTC
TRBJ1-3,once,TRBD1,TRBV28,CASSFRGTPIAGNTIYF,TGTGCCAGCAGTTTCAGGGGGACCCCTATAGCGGGAAACACCATATATTTT
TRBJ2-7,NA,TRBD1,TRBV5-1,CASSPGQGVYEQYF,TGCGCCAGCAGCCCAGGACAGGGGGTTTACGAGCAGTACTTC
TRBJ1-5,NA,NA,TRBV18,CASSPRTAYSNQPQHF,TGTGCCAGCTCACCCAGGACAGCCTATAGCAATCAGCCCCAGCATTTT
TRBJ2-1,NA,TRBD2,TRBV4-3,CASSQDVAGGYNEQFF,TGCGCCAGCAGCCAAGATGTAGCGGGAGGGTACAATGAGCAGTTCTTC
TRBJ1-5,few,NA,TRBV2,CASRGQSQHF,TGTGCCAGCAGAGGACAGTCCCAGCATTTT
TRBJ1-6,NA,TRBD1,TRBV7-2,CASSQGAGANSPLHF,TGTGCCAGCAGCCAGGGGGCGGGAGCTAATTCACCCCTCCACTTT
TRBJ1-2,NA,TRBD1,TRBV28,CASSLGQGYGYTF,TGTGCCAGCAGTTTAGGACAGGGCTATGGCTACACCTTC
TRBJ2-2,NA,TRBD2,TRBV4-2,CASSQDGLAGDPYNTGELFF,TGTGCCAGCAGCCAAGATGGACTAGCGGGCGACCCCTATAACACCGGGGAGCTGTTTTTT
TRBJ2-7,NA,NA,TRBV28,CASSPQGNNEQYF,TGTGCCAGCAGCCCACAGGGTAATAACGAGCAGTACTTC
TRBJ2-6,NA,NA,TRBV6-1,CASTISGANVLTF,TGTGCCAGCACCATCTCTGGGGCCAACGTCCTGACTTTC
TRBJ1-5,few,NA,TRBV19,CASSWGWGVAQHF,TGTGCCAGTAGTTGGGGGTGGGGGGTTGCCCAGCATTTT
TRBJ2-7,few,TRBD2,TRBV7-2,CASSRQLGTSGRGDYEQYF,TGTGCCAGCAGCCGTCAGTTGGGGACTAGCGGGAGGGGAGACTACGAGCAGTACTTC
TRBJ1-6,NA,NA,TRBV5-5,CASSLTANSPLHF,TGTGCCAGCAGCTTGACAGCCAATTCACCCCTCCACTTT
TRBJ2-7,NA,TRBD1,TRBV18,CASSQRPGQPPYEQYF,TGTGCCAGCTCACAACGGCCGGGACAGCCGCCCTACGAGCAGTACTTC
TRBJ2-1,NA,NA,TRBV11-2,CASSSWAGALGDYNEQFF,TGTGCCAGCAGCTCCTGGGCGGGGGCTTTGGGTGACTACAATGAGCAGTTCTTC
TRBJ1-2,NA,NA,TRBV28,CASSPTGPYGYTF,TGTGCCAGCAGCCCGACAGGCCCATATGGCTACACCTTC
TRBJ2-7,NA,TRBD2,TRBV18,CASSQLSGGPTYEQYF,TGTGCCAGCTCCCAGCTAAGCGGGGGGCCTACCTACGAGCAGTACTTC
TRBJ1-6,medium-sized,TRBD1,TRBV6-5,CASSLGDRHNSPLHF,TGTGCCAGCAGCCTGGGGGACAGGCATAATTCACCCCTCCACTTT
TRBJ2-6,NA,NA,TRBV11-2,CASSLGGLKGSGANVLTF,TGTGCCAGCAGCTTGGGAGGCCTCAAGGGGTCTGGGGCCAACGTCCTGACTTTC